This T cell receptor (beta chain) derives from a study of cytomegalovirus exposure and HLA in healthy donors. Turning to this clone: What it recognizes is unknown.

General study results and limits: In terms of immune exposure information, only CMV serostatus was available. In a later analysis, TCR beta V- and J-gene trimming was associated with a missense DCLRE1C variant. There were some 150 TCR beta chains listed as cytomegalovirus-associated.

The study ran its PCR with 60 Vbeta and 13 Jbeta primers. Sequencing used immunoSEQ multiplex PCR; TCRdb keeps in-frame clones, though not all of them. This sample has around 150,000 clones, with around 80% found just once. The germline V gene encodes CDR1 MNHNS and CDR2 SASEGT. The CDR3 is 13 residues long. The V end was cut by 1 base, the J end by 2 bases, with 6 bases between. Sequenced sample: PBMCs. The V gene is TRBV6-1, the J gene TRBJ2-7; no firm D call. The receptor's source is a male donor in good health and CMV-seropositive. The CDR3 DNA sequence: TGTGCCAGCAGTGAAGGCAGGACCTACGAGCAGTACTTC. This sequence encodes CASSEGRTYEQYF.